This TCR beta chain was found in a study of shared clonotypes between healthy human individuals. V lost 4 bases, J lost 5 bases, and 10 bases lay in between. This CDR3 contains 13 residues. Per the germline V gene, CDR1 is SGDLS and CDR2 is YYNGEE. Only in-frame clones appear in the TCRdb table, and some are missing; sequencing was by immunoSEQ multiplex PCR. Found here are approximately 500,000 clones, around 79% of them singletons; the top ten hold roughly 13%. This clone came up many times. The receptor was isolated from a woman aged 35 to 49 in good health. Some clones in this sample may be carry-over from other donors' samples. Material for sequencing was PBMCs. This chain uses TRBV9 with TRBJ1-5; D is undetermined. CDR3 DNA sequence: TGTGCCAGCAGCTCCGCCGGGGATCAGCCCCAGCATTTT. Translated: CASSSAGDQPQHF.